The entry below gives a single TCR beta chain sequence along with its context. Its target is not known. The data stem from a study of identical twins. In TCRdb, the 5' RACE reads were re-called with MiXCR into one record per CDR3 protein. The table shows approximately 1.8 million distinct CDR3 sequences, with roughly a third occurring only once. Germline V CDR1 and CDR2: SNHLY, FYNNEI. The ends were cut back, 6 bases at V and 6 bases at J, with 17 bases in the middle. The CDR3 runs to 14 residues. Overall study findings and caveats: For out-of-frame alpha sequences shared by twins, low generation probability was in excess. For cord blood, abundant beta clonotypes had fewer insertions, unlike memory repertoires, which showed none.

The chain couples TRBV2 to TRBJ1-1, with a weak D call TRBD1 (6 bases). The specimen sequenced was cord blood. The sequence derives from a newborn girl in good health. The CDR3 loop reads CASRIQGLFAEAFF. The DNA for the CDR3 is TGTGCCAGCAGGATCCAGGGGTTGTTCGCTGAAGCTTTCTTT.